This TCR beta chain was found in a study of blood T cell repertoires in COVID-19 (dated by TCRdb to about 2020). In terms of the full investigation: The collaborator samples originated in the United States, Italy and Spain and spanned the acute and convalescent phases of COVID-19. The prospective study material was composed of cDNA or gDNA derived from T cells, B-cell-depleted T cells, or PBMCs. Subjects who had been exposed to COVID-19, were actively infected with it, or had recovered from it provided the deeply sampled blood TCRbeta repertoires that made up the dataset. A freely available public database, intended as a resource for researchers studying the immune response to SARS-CoV-2, is where the repertoires were released. Samples came from the ongoing ImmuneRACE study (first 160 participants) plus 1,254 subjects from 6 global collaborators. Nearly every sample came with metadata listing a de-identified subject ID, COVID-19 status, age in years and sex. HLA class I and class II types, where available, came from metadata supplied by the sample provider rather than from assay-based typing.

Each collaborating institution followed its own protocols to collect whole blood in K2EDTA tubes. For TCRbeta analysis, collaborators shipped samples in one of three forms: frozen whole blood, isolated PBMCs, or DNA extracted from either of those sample types. For CDR1 and CDR2, the germline V gene lists SQVTM and ANQGSEA. Spanning cysteine to phenylalanine, the CDR3 consists of 11 amino acids. Left in the record is the CDR3 DNA by itself, 33 bases read in frame from the first base. V loses 4 bases of germline sequence and J loses 2 bases, and the interval between the two ends is 6 bases. As regards this clone: Its antigen target is currently unknown. There are no base qualities to consult, and no much larger clone falls within one base.

The immunoSEQ Assay, a bias-controlled multiplex PCR, was used to amplify TCRbeta CDR3 regions from genomic DNA. Concerning the study's data processing: Within the assay, amplification of reference gene primers was used to estimate how many nucleated cells each sample contained. To quantify the absolute abundance of each unique TCRbeta CDR3 rearrangement, sequence reads were collapsed and filtered. For each sample, productive Simpson clonality was calculated as the square root of Simpson's diversity index over productive rearrangements. TCRdb stores this immuneACCESS table with in-frame sequences only. Part of the clones is absent; in the studies checked, under half of the shortfall reflects unresolved V genes, and no reason is known for the rest. D and trimming come from the DNA, and the V and J calls and clone size come from that table. The sample includes roughly 63,000 clones, with around 91% observed a single time. The top ten clonotypes cover roughly 2.6% of the sample.

The full study reports these points: The amount of clinical and demographic metadata varied by source and participant and was provided uncurated.

The receptor chain draws on TRBV29-1 and TRBJ2-7; no D gene call is confident. The sequence derives from a man in his fifties with acute or convalescent COVID-19. Sequenced sample: peripheral blood. CDR3 loop: CSVVQAYEQYF. The nucleotides are TGCAGCGTTGTACAAGCCTACGAGCAGTACTTC.